This T cell receptor beta chain was sequenced in a study of blood T cell repertoires in COVID-19. TCRdb's table, derived via immunoSEQ multiplex PCR, lists solely in-frame clones and lacks some. This repertoire shows roughly 170,000 clones, about 85% found once; its top ten account for about 6%. Trimming pared 0 bases from V and 0 bases from J, leaving 7 bases between. The CDR3 is made up of 14 amino acids. The germline V gene encodes CDR1 SGDLS and CDR2 YYNGEE. The gene calls are TRBV9 and TRBJ2-7; D not certain. Sequencing was done on a sample of PBMCs or T cells enriched from blood (not recorded which). The sequence came from a woman in her thirties or forties with acute COVID-19. The CDR3, as DNA: TGTGCCAGCAGCGTAGCCGGGTTCTCCTACGAGCAGTACTTC. This translates into CASSVAGFSYEQYF.